This T cell receptor (beta chain) stems from a study of monozygotic twins with inflammatory bowel disease (dated by TCRdb to the late 2010s). Study-level background: In total, 30 or so monozygotic twin pairs made up the full study: 19 Danish pairs, all IBD-discordant, plus nine German pairs, of which four were IBD-concordant and five were IBD-discordant. Each individual had, on average, about 151 000 unique TCRalpha sequences and 181 000 unique TCRbeta sequences available for analysis. Within discordant pairs, disease-associated traits were sought mainly by comparing IBD patients with their genetically identical healthy co-twins. The research as a whole found: A decrease in TCRbeta repertoire diversity, as measured by inverse Simpson index, was observed in IBD patients compared with their healthy co-twins. IBD patients shared fewer clonotypes with other individuals than healthy twins did, most markedly in patients showing signs of disease activity. No single strong signal or clonotype linked to IBD turned up in the results, so the idea that one exists was not supported. No difference in repertoire similarity was observed between concordant and discordant twins, possibly owing to limited statistical power. The analysis was unable to tell apart different T cell subtypes. Because patients received different immunosuppressive treatments, the repertoires may have picked up extra background noise and variability between individuals.

Library creation used 5' RACE. The input for every TCR library was roughly 3,200 ng of total RNA. For each sample, cDNA was synthesized in eight separate reactions using SMARTScribe reverse transcriptase. Unique molecular identifiers containing a 6-nucleotide sample barcode were introduced through template switching during cDNA synthesis. Amplification of TCRalpha and TCRbeta cDNA involved two nested PCRs of roughly 16 and 10 cycles, and each PCR was followed by bead purification. Before amplification, cDNA was treated with uracil DNA-glycosylase and purified using the QIAquick PCR purification kit. The second PCR added Illumina TruSeq-compatible adapters along with sample-specific barcodes. Library quality and concentration were assessed using TapeStation and Qubit, and approximately 5 ng of each library was pooled. Sequencing of pooled libraries was carried out on an Illumina HiSeq2500 single-index Rapid Run using 2 x 100 bp reads and custom sequencing primers. In the source study's methods: MiGEC version 1.2.6 was used for UMI-based consensus assembly, which corrected PCR and sequencing errors. V(D)J alignment, clonotype assembly and CDR3 extraction were performed with MiXCR version 2.1.1. Gene usage, clonotype sharing and MAIT/NKT TCR abundance were normalised by analysing the top 1000, 10 000 and 20 000 clonotypes per sample. Diversity was computed as the inverse Simpson index with the vegan R package after downsampling to 27 000 UMIs. Paired Mann-Whitney U tests on discordant twin pairs were used, with Benjamini-Hochberg multiple-testing correction. TCRdb reprocessed the reads, and each CDR3 protein sequence is entered once, without DNA. These V and J calls rely on TCRdb rather than the paper's analysis. The table kept for this sample lists hundreds of thousands of distinct CDR3 sequences. The top ten constitute roughly 2.3% of the sample.

The CDR3 contains 15 residues, cysteine and phenylalanine counted. DNA was not recorded. Taken from the germline V gene, the CDR1 and CDR2 loops are SGHTA and FQGNSA. A roughly 2.5 ml peripheral blood sample was drawn into PAXgene tubes per donor and stored at -80°C. Without T cell sorting, total RNA was isolated from whole blood using the PAXgene blood miRNA kit on an automated QIAcube. Deep TCRalpha and TCRbeta repertoire profiling with unique molecular barcoding was performed on peripheral blood of monozygotic twin pairs concordant or discordant for inflammatory bowel disease. Smoking habits were recorded for all twin pairs, and each individual was classified as a current, former or never smoker. Note on this clonotype: Its antigen specificity is not known.

This receptor was taken from a human donor with ulcerative colitis or Crohn's disease, or a healthy co-twin of an affected twin (not recorded which). Input material: blood. The chain uses TRBV7-2 and TRBJ2-7. Here the CDR3 is given as CASSLDPGISYEQYF. The reference TRBV7-2 and TRBJ2-7 proteins fill in what lies around the CDR3, so the full variable domain reads GAGVSQSPSNKVTEKGKDVELRCDPISGHTALYWYRQSLGQGLEFLIYFQGNSAPDKSGLPSDRFSAERTGGSVSTLTIQRTQQEDSAVYLCASSLDPGISYEQYFGPGTRLTVT.